This entry features one TCR beta chain sequence. Its antigen remains unidentified. It has no much larger one-base neighbor in the sample; base qualities were not kept. Genomic DNA was extracted from sorted cells for sequencing of the TCRbeta CDR3 region. The immunoSEQ Assay was used to sequence the TCRbeta CDR3 regions. The table was pulled from immuneACCESS by TCRdb, which kept in-frame rearrangements only. Such tables lose some clones; where checked, under half of the loss comes from unresolved V genes, and the rest has no known cause. This sample holds 75,000 to 80,000 clones; roughly 80% were observed only once. Over 3.5% of the sample is held by the ten biggest clonotypes. The trial excluded patients who had a history of autoimmune disease or who were on systemic immunosuppression. Peripheral blood for TCR sequencing was collected from all dose cohorts at baseline, on cycle 4 day 1, and on cycle 7 day 1. The samples were drawn from a first-in-human, open-label, multicenter phase I dose-escalation trial of ivuxolimab. Adults with locally advanced or metastatic head and neck squamous cell, hepatocellular, melanoma or renal cell carcinoma were enrolled in the trial. Before TCR sequencing, CD4+ and CD8+ T cells were separately sorted from peripheral blood.

The cysteine opens and the phenylalanine closes a CDR3 of 15 amino acids. Of all the DNA, just the CDR3 is kept, 45 bases in frame from base 1. CDR1 and CDR2 are read off the germline V gene as SGHAT and FQNNGV. V sheds 1 base and J sheds 4 bases, leaving 11 bases between their ends. This sample is part of a study of OX40 agonist ivuxolimab in advanced cancers. For the wider study: Ivuxolimab, which targeted the costimulatory receptor OX40 (CD134), was an agonistic, fully human IgG2 monoclonal antibody. In the dose-escalation cohort, more than 75% of patients were male, and the mean age was approximately 60 years, with a range of about 20 to 90. Peripheral TCRbeta sequencing was intended to test whether TCR sequence diversity was altered and clonal T-cell expansion was caused by ivuxolimab. Intravenous ivuxolimab was administered to patients every 2 weeks at six dose levels: 0.01, 0.1, 0.3, 1.5, 3 and 10 mg/kg. Prior anti-PD-1, anti-PD-L1 or anti-CTLA-4 therapy was permitted, and checkpoint inhibitors had been received by under 50% of dose-escalation patients. The paper describes the monotherapy dose-escalation part (N of about 57 patients) of the phase I trial of ivuxolimab. Partial responses occurred in three dose-escalation patients: two with cutaneous melanoma and one with hepatocellular carcinoma. Of the roughly 52 dose-escalation patients, hepatocellular carcinoma was present in roughly 19, melanoma in around 15, renal cell carcinoma in 9 and head and neck cancer in 9.

Overall study outcomes, separate from this receptor: After ivuxolimab, expanded clones were on average more numerous among CD8+ T cells than among CD4+ T cells. Low levels of normalized T-cell clonal expansion were also seen in some nonresponding patients. The antigen specificity of the clonally expanded peripheral T cells was not determined. At doses from 0.1 to 3.0 mg/kg, clonal expansion was seen in both CD4+ and CD8+ blood T cells between baseline and week 6. In the 0.1-3.0 mg/kg groups, partial responders were among the patients with the lowest normalized peripheral clonal expansion, particularly in CD8+ T cells.

The V and J segments used are TRBV11-2 and TRBJ2-1, with TRBD1 tentatively as D gene (6 bases match). This receptor was obtained from an adult with an advanced solid tumor such as melanoma, head and neck, liver or kidney cancer. The sequenced sample was CD4+ or CD8+ T cells sorted from blood, obtained in a trial of the OX40 agonist ivuxolimab. The nucleotide sequence is TGTGCCAGCAGCTTAGGTGGTCAGGGGTACAATGAGCAGTTCTTC. This encodes CASSLGGQGYNEQFF.